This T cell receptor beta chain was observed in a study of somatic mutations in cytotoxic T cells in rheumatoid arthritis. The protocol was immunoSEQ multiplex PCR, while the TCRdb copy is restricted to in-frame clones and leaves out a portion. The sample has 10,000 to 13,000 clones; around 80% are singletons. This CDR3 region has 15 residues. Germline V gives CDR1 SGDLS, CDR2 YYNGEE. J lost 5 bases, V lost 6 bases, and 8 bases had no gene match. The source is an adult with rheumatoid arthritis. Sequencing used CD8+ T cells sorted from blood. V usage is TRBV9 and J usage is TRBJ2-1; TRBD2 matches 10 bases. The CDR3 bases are TGTGCCAGCACCCGGTGGGGACTAGCGAACAATGAGCAGTTCTTC. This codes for CASTRWGLANNEQFF.